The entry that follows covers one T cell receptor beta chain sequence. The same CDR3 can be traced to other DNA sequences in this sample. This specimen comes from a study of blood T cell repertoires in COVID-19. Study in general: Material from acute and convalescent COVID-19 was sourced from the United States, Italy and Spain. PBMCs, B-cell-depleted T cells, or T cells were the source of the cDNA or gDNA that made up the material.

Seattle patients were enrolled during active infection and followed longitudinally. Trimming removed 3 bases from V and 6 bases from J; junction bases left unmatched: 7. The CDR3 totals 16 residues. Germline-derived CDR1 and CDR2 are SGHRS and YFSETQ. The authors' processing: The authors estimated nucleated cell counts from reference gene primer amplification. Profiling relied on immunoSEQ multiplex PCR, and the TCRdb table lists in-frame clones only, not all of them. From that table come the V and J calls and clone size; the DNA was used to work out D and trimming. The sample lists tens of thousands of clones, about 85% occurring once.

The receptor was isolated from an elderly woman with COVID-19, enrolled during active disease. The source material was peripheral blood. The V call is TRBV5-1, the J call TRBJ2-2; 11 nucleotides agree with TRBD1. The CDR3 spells CASSWGQGGRAGELFF. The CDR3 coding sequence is TGCGCCAGCAGCTGGGGACAGGGGGGTCGTGCCGGGGAGCTGTTTTTT.